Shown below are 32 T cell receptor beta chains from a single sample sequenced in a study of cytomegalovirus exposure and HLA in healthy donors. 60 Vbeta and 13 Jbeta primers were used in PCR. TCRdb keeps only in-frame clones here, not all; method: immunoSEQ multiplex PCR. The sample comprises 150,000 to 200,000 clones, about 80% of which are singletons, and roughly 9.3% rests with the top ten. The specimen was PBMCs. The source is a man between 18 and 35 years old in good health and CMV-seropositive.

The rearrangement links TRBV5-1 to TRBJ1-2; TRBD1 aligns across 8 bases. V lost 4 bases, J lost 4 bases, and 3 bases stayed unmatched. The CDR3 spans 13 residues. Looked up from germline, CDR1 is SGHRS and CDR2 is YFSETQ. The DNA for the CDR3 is TGCGCCAGCAGCCAGGGGGCCAGCTATGGCTACACCTTC. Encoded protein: CASSQGASYGYTF.

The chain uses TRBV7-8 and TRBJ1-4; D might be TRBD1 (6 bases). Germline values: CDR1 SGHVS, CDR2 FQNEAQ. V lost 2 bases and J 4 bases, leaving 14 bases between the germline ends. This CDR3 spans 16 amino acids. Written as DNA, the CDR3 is TGTGCCAGCAGCTTAAATAGGGGGAGATTTAATGAAAAACTGTTTTTT. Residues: CASSLNRGRFNEKLFF.

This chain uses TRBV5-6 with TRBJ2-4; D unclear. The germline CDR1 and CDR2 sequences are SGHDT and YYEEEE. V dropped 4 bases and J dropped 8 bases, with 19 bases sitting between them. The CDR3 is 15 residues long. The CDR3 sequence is CASSPMRPFKDIQYF. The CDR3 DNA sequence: TGTGCCAGCAGCCCAATGCGGCCCTTCAAGGACATTCAGTACTTC.

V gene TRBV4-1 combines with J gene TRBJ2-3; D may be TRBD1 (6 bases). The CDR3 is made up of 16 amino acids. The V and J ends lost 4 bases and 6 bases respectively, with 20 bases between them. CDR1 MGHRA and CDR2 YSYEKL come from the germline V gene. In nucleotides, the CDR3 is TGCGCCAGCAGCCCCATCGGACAGAAGCTCCGGGATACGCAGTATTTT. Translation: CASSPIGQKLRDTQYF.

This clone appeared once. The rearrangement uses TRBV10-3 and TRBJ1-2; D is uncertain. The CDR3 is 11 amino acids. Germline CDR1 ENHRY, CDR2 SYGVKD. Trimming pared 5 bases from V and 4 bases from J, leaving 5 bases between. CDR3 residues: CAISRFYGYTF. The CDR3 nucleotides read TGTGCCATCAGTCGGTTCTATGGCTACACCTTC.

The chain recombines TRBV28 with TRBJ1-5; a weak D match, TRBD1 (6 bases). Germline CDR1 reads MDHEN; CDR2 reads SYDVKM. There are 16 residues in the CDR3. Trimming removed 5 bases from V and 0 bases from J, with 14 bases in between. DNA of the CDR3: TGTGCCAGCAGTAAGGACAGTACTATTAGCAATCAGCCCCAGCATTTT. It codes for CASSKDSTISNQPQHF.

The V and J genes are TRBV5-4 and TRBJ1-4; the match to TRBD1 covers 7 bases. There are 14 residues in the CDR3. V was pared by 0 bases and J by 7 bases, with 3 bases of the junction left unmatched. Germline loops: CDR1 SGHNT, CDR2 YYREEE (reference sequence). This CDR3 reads CASSLAGGGEKLFF. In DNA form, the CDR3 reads TGTGCCAGCAGCTTGGCAGGGGGAGGTGAAAAACTGTTTTTT.

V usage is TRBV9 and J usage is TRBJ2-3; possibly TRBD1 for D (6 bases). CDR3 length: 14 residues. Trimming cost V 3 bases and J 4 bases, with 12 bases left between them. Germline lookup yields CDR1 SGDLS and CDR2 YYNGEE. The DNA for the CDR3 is TGTGCCAGCAGCGGACAACCAGGGGCAGATACGCAGTATTTT. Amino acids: CASSGQPGADTQYF.

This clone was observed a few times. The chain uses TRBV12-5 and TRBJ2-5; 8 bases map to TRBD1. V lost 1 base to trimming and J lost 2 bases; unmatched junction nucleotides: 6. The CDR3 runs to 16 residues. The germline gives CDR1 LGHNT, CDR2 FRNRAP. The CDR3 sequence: CASGLGPGGIQETQYF. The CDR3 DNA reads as TGTGCTAGTGGTTTGGGTCCAGGGGGCATACAAGAGACCCAGTACTTC.

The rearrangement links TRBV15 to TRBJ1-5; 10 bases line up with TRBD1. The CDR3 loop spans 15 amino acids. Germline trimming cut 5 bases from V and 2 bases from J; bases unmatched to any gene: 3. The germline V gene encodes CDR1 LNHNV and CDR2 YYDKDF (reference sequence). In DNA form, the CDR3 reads TGTGCCACCAGCCGAGGACAGGGGGGCAATCAGCCCCAGCATTTT. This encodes CATSRGQGGNQPQHF. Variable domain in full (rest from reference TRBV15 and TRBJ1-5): DAMVIQNPRYQVTQFGKPVTLSCSQTLNHNVMYWYQQKSSQAPKLLFHYYDKDFNNEADTPDNFQSRRPNTSFCFLDIRSPGLGDTAMYLCATSRGQGGNQPQHFGDGTRLSIL.

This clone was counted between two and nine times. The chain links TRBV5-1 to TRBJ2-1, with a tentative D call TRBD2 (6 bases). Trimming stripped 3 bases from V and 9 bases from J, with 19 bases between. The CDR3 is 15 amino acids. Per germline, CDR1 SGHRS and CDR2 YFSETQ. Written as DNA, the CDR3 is TGCGCCAGCAGCTATGACTGGGGGGAAGGAGTTGAGCAGTTCTTC. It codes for CASSYDWGEGVEQFF.

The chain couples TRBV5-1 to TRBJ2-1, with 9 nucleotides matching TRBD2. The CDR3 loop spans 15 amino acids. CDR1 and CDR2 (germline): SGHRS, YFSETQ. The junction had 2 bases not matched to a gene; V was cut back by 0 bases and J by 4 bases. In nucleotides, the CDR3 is TGCGCCAGCAGCTTGGTTACTAGCGGGTACAATGAGCAGTTCTTC. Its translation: CASSLVTSGYNEQFF.

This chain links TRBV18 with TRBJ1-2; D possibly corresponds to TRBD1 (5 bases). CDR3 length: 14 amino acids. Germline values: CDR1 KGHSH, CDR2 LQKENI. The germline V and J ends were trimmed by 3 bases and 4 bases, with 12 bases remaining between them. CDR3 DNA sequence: TGTGCCAGCTCACCGTCGGGGGAGCTCTATGGCTACACCTTC. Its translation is CASSPSGELYGYTF.

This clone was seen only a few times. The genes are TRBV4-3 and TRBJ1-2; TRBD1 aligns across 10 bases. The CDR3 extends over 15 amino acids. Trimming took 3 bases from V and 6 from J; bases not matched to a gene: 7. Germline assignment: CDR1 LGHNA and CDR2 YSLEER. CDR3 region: CASSHAGQGRNGYTF. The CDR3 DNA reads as TGCGCCAGCAGCCATGCGGGACAGGGGAGAAATGGCTACACCTTC.

The CDR3 sequence is CASSSELAPTYEQYF. The CDR3 DNA is TGTGCCAGCAGTTCAGAACTAGCGCCCACCTACGAGCAGTACTTC. V gene TRBV27 combines with J gene TRBJ2-7; TRBD2 agrees at 7 bases. Looked up from germline, CDR1 is MNHEY and CDR2 is SMNVEV (reference sequence). The ends lost 4 bases at V and 2 bases at J; junction bases unmatched: 8. The CDR3 spans 15 residues.

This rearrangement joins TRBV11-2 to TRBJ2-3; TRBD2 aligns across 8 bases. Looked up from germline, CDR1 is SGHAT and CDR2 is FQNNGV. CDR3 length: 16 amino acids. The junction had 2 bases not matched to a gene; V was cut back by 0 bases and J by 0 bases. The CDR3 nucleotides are TGTGCCAGCAGCTTAGAACTAGCGGCTAGCACAGATACGCAGTATTTT. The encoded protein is CASSLELAASTDTQYF.

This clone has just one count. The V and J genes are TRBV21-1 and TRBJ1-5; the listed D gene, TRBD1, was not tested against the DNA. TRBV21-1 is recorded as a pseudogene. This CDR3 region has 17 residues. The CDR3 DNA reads TGTGCCAGCAGCAAAGGATTGGGACAGGGAATTGATCAGCCCCAGCATTTT. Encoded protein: CASSKGLGQGIDQPQHF.

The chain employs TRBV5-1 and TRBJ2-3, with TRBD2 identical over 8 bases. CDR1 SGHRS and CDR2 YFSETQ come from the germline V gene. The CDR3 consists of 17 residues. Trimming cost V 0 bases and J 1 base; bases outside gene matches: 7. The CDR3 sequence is CASSLAVSGTRTDTQYF. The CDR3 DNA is TGCGCCAGCAGCTTGGCCGTTAGCGGGACACGCACAGATACGCAGTATTTT.

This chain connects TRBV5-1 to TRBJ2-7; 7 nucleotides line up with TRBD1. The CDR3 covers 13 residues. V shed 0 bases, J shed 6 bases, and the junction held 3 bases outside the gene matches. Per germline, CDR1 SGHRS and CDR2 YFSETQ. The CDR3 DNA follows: TGCGCCAGCAGCTTGGAAGGGGGCCTCGAGCAGTACTTC. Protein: CASSLEGGLEQYF. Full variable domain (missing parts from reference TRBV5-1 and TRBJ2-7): KAGVTQTPRYLIKTRGQQVTLSCSPISGHRSVSWYQQTPGQGLQFLFEYFSETQRNKGNFPGRFSGRQFSNSRSEMNVSTLELGDSALYLCASSLEGGLEQYFGPGTRLTVT.

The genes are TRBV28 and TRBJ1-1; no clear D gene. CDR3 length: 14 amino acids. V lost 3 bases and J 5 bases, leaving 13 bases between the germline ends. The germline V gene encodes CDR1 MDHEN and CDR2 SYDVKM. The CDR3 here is CASSFYRGWTEAFF. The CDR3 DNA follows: TGTGCCAGCAGTTTCTACCGGGGATGGACTGAAGCTTTCTTT.

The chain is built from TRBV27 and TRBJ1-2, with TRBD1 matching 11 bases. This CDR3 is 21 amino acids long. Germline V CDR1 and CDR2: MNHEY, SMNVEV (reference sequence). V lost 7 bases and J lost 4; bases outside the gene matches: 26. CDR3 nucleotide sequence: TGTGCCAGCACCCCGGGGGGCGACCGACCGGGACAGGGGGTCCTAGTCTATGGCTACACCTTC. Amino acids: CASTPGGDRPGQGVLVYGYTF.

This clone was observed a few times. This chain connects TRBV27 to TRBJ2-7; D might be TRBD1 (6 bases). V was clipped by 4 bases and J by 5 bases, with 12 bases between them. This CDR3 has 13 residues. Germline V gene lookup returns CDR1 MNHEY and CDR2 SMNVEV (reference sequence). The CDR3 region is CASSSYREHEQYF. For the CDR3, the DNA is TGTGCCAGCAGTTCGTACAGGGAGCACGAGCAGTACTTC.

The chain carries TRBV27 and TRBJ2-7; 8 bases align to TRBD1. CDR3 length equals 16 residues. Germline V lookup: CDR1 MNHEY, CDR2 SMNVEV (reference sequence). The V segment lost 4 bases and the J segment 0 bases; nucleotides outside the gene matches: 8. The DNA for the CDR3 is TGTGCCAGCAGTTCCCCCCGGACAGGGAGCTCCTACGAGCAGTACTTC. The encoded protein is CASSSPRTGSSYEQYF.

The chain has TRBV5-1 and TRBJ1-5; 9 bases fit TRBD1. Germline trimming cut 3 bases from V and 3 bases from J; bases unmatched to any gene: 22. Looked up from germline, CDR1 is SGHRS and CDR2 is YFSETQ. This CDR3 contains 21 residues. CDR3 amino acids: CASSYGGGQGTSDPPNQPQHF. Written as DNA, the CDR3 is TGCGCCAGCAGCTATGGAGGGGGACAGGGTACCTCGGATCCTCCCAATCAGCCCCAGCATTTT.

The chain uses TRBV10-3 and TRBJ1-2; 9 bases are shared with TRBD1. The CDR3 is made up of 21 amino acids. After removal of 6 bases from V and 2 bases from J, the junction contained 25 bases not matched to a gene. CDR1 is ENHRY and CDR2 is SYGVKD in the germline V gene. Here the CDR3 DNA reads TGTGCCATCAGGGGTGGAGCGGGACAGGGAGTTAATCAATCCCCGAACTATGGCTACACCTTC. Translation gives CAIRGGAGQGVNQSPNYGYTF.

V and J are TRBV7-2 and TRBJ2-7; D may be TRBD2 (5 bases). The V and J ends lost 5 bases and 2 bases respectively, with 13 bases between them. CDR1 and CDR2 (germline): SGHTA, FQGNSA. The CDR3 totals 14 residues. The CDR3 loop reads CASSNEWGAYEQYF. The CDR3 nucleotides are TGTGCCAGCAGCAACGAGTGGGGAGCCTACGAGCAGTACTTC.

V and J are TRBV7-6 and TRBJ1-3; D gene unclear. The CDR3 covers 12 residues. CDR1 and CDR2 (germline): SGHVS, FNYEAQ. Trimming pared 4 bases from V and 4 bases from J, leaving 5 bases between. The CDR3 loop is CASSSEGNTIYF. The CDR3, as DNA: TGTGCCAGCAGCTCCGAGGGAAACACCATATATTTT.

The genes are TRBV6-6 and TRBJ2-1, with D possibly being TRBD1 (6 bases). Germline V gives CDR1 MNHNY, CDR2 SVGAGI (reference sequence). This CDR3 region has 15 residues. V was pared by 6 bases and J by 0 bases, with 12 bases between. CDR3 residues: CASREGHSSYNEQFF. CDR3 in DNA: TGTGCCAGCAGAGAGGGACACAGCTCCTACAATGAGCAGTTCTTC.

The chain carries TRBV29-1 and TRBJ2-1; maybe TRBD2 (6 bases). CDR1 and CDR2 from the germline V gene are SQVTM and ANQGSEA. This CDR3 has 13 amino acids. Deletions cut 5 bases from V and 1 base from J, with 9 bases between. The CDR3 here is CSVTGTSYNEQFF. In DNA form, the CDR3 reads TGCAGCGTTACCGGGACTTCCTACAATGAGCAGTTCTTC.

CDR3 amino acids: CASSGGQPGNTIYF. The CDR3 DNA sequence: TGTGCCAGCAGCGGGGGACAGCCCGGAAACACCATATATTTT. The chain employs TRBV9 and TRBJ1-3; TRBD1 matches 7 bases. V shed 3 bases and J 4 bases; nucleotides not matched to a gene: 4. The germline V gene has CDR1 SGDLS and CDR2 YYNGEE. The CDR3 extends over 14 amino acids.

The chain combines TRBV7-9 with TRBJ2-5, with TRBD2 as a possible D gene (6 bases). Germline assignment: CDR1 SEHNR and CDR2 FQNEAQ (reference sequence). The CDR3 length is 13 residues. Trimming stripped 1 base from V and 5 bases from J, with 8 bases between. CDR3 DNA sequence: TGTGCCAGCAGCTTAGGGAGGGTGGAGACCCAGTACTTC. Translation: CASSLGRVETQYF. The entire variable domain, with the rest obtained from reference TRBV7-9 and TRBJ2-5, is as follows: DTGVSQNPRHKITKRGQNVTFRCDPISEHNRLYWYRQTLGQGPEFLTYFQNEAQLEKSRLLSDRFSAERPKGSFSTLEIQRTEQGDSAMYLCASSLGRVETQYFGPGTRLLVL.

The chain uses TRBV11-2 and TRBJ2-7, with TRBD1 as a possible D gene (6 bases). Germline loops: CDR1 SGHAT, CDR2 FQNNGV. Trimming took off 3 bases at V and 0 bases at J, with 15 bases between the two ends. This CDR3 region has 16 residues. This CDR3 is CASSFGKLTGSYEQYF. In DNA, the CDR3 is TGTGCCAGCAGCTTTGGCAAGTTGACAGGCTCCTACGAGCAGTACTTC.